This entry lists 3 T cell receptor beta chains sequenced from one sample in a study of monozygotic twins with inflammatory bowel disease. TCRdb re-analyzed the 5' RACE reads; it lists each CDR3 protein once, without DNA. The repertoire shows about 210,000 distinct CDR3 sequences; the top ten hold about 8%. The specimen was blood. Receptors originate from a human donor with ulcerative colitis or Crohn's disease, or a healthy co-twin of an affected twin (not recorded which).

CDR3: CSAFDRGEQYF. The rearrangement joins TRBV20-1 to TRBJ2-7; TCRdb returns TRBD1, unconfirmable since there is no DNA. CDR1 is DFQATT, CDR2 SNEGSKA, per germline (reference sequence). The CDR3 length is 11 residues.

V usage is TRBV7-9 and J usage is TRBJ1-4; without DNA, the TCRdb call of TRBD1 cannot be checked. CDR1 is SEHNR and CDR2 is FQNEAQ in the germline V gene (reference sequence). There are 14 residues in the CDR3. The CDR3 sequence is CASSEGQGGEKLFF. The full variable domain, its missing parts supplied by reference TRBV7-9 and TRBJ1-4, is DTGVSQNPRHKITKRGQNVTFRCDPISEHNRLYWYRQTLGQGPEFLTYFQNEAQLEKSRLLSDRFSAERPKGSFSTLEIQRTEQGDSAMYLCASSEGQGGEKLFFGSGTQLSVL.

This chain joins TRBV5-1 and TRBJ2-1; TCRdb lists TRBD2, though no DNA is available to test this call. CDR3 size: 16 residues. The germline V gene encodes CDR1 SGHRS and CDR2 YFSETQ. CDR3 loop: CASSLGGDISYNEQFF.